This paragraph covers one T cell receptor (beta chain) sequence. As originally analysed: Amplification with reference gene primers provided the estimates of nucleated cell counts. Clones were read by immunoSEQ multiplex PCR, and TCRdb kept only the in-frame ones, dropping some. V and J calls and clone size are as listed in that table; D and trimming were resolved from the DNA. The repertoire holds 200,000 or so clones, roughly 88% seen once, with about 10% in the top ten. The entry originates in a study of blood T cell repertoires in COVID-19. Overall study context: Donors in the United States, Italy and Spain gave samples during acute or convalescent COVID-19.

The CDR3 covers 11 residues. Trimming shortened V by 5 bases and J by 3 bases, and 5 bases separated the two germline ends. Germline CDR1 SGHAT, CDR2 FQNNGV. The receptor was derived from a human donor with active or convalescent COVID-19. The donor label of this sample is uncertain. The V and J genes are TRBV11-2 and TRBJ2-7; D gene ambiguous. The sequenced sample consisted of peripheral blood. In DNA, the CDR3 is TGTGCCAGCAGCCGAGACTACGAGCAGTACTTC. Translated: CASSRDYEQYF.